This TCR beta chain was sequenced in a study of T cell responses to AZD1222 COVID-19 vaccine (dated by TCRdb to the early 2020s). With regard to the full study: AZD1222 recipients with second doses at about 4 weeks or about 12 weeks were pooled, because spike-specific TCR depth and breadth did not differ between schedules. TCR sequencing covered roughly 230 trial participants: 200 to 210 given two doses of AZD1222 and about 26 given two doses of MenACWY control vaccine. Trial participants were enrolled by age into subgroups of 18-55, 56-69 and 70-plus years, and roughly 160, 29 and 62 TCR-sequenced participants, respectively, were included in these subgroups.

Remarks on this clone: The target of this receptor is not known. No much larger clonotype is one base removed from it; base qualities were not supplied. The same CDR3 arises from other DNA sequences in this sample as well.

The CDR3 regions of human TCRbeta chains were subjected to immunosequencing. Processing in the source paper ran as follows. TCRs in the repertoires were matched against a reference library of SARS-CoV-2-specific TCRs that had been generated with the MIRA antigen-specificity platform. Breadth was defined as the fraction of unique TCRs that were SARS-CoV-2-associated, and depth was defined as the fraction of total T cells that were SARS-CoV-2-associated. Using the MIRA data, each spike-specific TCR was assigned both to the spike region to which the TCR was reactive and to a CD4 or CD8 class. Log10-transformed breadth and depth values were compared by one-way ANOVA with Sidak's multiple comparisons tests. TCRdb holds this immuneACCESS table with in-frame rearrangements only. Some clones are missing; in checked studies, unresolved V genes explain under half, and the rest has no known cause. V and J calls and clone size are as listed in that table; D and trimming were resolved from the DNA. The sample table contains 120,000 or so clones; only one count was recorded for around 92% of them. 1.1% of the sample is held by the ten biggest clonotypes.

The germline V gene (reference sequence) supplies CDR1 LNHDA and CDR2 SQIVND. V is cut by 3 bases and J by 6 bases, and the space between the germline ends is 9 bases. The CDR3 covers 14 residues, taking in both the cysteine and the phenylalanine. The sequence is cut down to CDR3 DNA, 42 bases in frame from base 1. On the study overall, not on this receptor specifically: No day 14 peak-response samples were available, so repertoires were characterized only after the peak T cell response. Conclusions about previously exposed vaccinees are limited because only a handful of AZD1222 recipients were SARS-CoV-2 seropositive at baseline. Vaccine-associated CD4 TCRs spanned the whole spike protein, with dominant responses in regions 160-218 and 743-854. Participants were mostly white British and included more females than males, and it was suggested by the authors that clonal diversity may have been underestimated. Epitopes outside the regions mutated in the B.1.351 and B.1.1.7 variants were reportedly recognized by nearly half of the unique spike-specific TCRs. Spike-specific TCR breadth and depth rose significantly after two AZD1222 doses compared with day 0 and with MenACWY recipients. In the small 56-69-year group, the increase in depth fell short of significance, most likely because of low power.

The time point label here, explained by the study, means: baseline before first vaccination. Vaccinee samples came from UK trials COV001 and COV002, including a single-blind randomized controlled phase 2/3 trial of AZD1222 (ChAdOx1 nCoV-19) in healthy adults. Trial participant PBMC samples were collected at day 0 and day 28 after the second dose for TCRbeta chain sequencing. The clonotype originates from an adult in good health. The sequenced sample was peripheral blood, obtained on day 0 of AZD1222 vaccination. Here the chain combines TRBV19 and TRBJ2-6; the D gene is possibly TRBD2, with 5 bases matching. In nucleotides, the sequence is TGTGCCAGTAGTATGAGGGCGGAGGCCAACGTCCTGACTTTC. Its coded protein is CASSMRAEANVLTF.